This section outlines one T cell receptor beta chain sequence together with its context. Here immunoSEQ multiplex PCR was the method, and the copy in TCRdb shows in-frame clones only, minus some. The sample has 150,000 or so clones, 75% to 95% seen once; the top ten hold approximately 1.5%. Trimming took 3 bases from V and 5 from J, leaving 13 bases between them. Germline V gene lookup returns CDR1 SGHAT and CDR2 FQNNGV. This CDR3 has 15 amino acids. This sample is part of a study of T cell responses to AZD1222 COVID-19 vaccine. The sequences come from peripheral blood, collected on day 0 of AZD1222 vaccination. The clonotype originates from an adult in good health. The rearrangement uses TRBV11-2 and TRBJ2-2, with D possibly matching TRBD1 (7 bases). CDR3 DNA: TGTGCCAGCAGCTTGCGGCAGGGGGGAACCGGGGAGCTGTTTTTT. It translates to CASSLRQGGTGELFF.